The 13 T cell receptor beta chains presented below share a single source sample, sequenced in a study of cytomegalovirus exposure and HLA in healthy donors. Vbeta (60) and Jbeta (13) primers were used in the PCR. Method: immunoSEQ multiplex PCR; TCRdb's copy keeps in-frame clones and lacks some. The sample has about 57,000 clones; approximately 83% are singletons. The sequencing sample was made of PBMCs. The receptors derive from a man aged 30-40 years in good health and CMV-seronegative.

The gene calls are TRBV7-2 and TRBJ1-5, with D perhaps matching TRBD1 (6 bases). The CDR3 runs 14 residues. Germline assignment: CDR1 SGHTA and CDR2 FQGNSA. The germline V and J ends were trimmed by 2 bases and 4 bases, with 9 bases remaining between them. This CDR3 reads CASSLQRGNQPQHF. CDR3 in DNA: TGTGCCAGCAGCTTACAAAGGGGGAATCAGCCCCAGCATTTT.

V is TRBV7-8 and J is TRBJ2-1; no clear D. Germline CDR1 reads SGHVS; CDR2 reads FQNEAQ. The V and J ends lost 3 bases and 4 bases respectively, with 4 bases between them. The CDR3 loop spans 12 amino acids. The CDR3, as DNA: TGTGCCAGCAGCTTGAGTTACAATGAGCAGTTCTTC. Residues: CASSLSYNEQFF.

This clone showed up just a few times. The V and J genes are TRBV6-1 and TRBJ2-2; the match to TRBD1 covers 8 bases. In germline, CDR1 is MNHNS, CDR2 SASEGT. The CDR3 sequence is 14 residues long. Trimming took 4 bases from V and 10 from J; bases not matched to a gene: 8. The CDR3 DNA reads as TGTGCCAGCAGTGCAACCCCGGACAGGGCGGAGCTGTTTTTT. Translation gives CASSATPDRAELFF.

V gene TRBV11-2 combines with J gene TRBJ2-1; tentative D call: TRBD2 (5 bases). Trimming removed 3 bases at V and 2 bases at J, with 8 bases between. CDR1 and CDR2 from the germline V gene are SGHAT and FQNNGV. This CDR3 contains 14 residues. The chain's CDR3 is CASSFQRTYNEQFF. CDR3 nucleotides: TGTGCCAGCAGCTTCCAGCGGACCTACAATGAGCAGTTCTTC.

With regard to this clone: At one boundary the junction diverges from the germline segment, which might be a read error. The chain joins TRBV7-7 to TRBJ2-1, with 13 bases fitting TRBD2. Germline values: CDR1 SSHAT, CDR2 FNYEAQ (reference sequence). The CDR3 has 16 amino acids. The CDR3 bases are TGTGCTAGCAGCCCCGGACTAGCGGGAGCCCACAATGAGCAGTTCTTC. Protein: CASSPGLAGAHNEQFF.

The rearrangement joins TRBV7-3 to TRBJ2-3; tentatively, D is TRBD2 (5 bases). CDR3 length: 14 amino acids. V was shortened by 5 bases and J by 0 bases, with 9 bases between the two germline ends. Per germline, CDR1 SGHTA and CDR2 FQGTGA. In DNA, the CDR3 is TGTGCCAGCAGCCCCGGACTGAGCACAGATACGCAGTATTTT. Amino acids: CASSPGLSTDTQYF.

The rearrangement links TRBV5-4 to TRBJ1-1; D unresolved. CDR1 and CDR2 (germline): SGHNT, YYREEE (reference sequence). The CDR3 has 12 residues. V lost 0 bases and J 3 bases, leaving 3 bases between the germline ends. Here the CDR3 DNA reads TGTGCCAGCAGCTTGGCCGACACTGAAGCTTTCTTT. This gives the protein CASSLADTEAFF.

The chain combines TRBV9 with TRBJ1-2; D is unresolved. Looked up from germline, CDR1 is SGDLS and CDR2 is YYNGEE. The CDR3 is made up of 14 amino acids. The V end was cut by 3 bases, the J end by 7 bases, with 16 bases between. The CDR3 here is CASSAFDTPIGYTF. Written as DNA, the CDR3 is TGTGCCAGCAGCGCTTTCGACACCCCTATTGGCTACACCTTC.

This chain connects TRBV6-6 to TRBJ1-3, with D unresolved. The CDR3 contains 11 residues. Germline V gene data show CDR1 as MNHNY and CDR2 as SVGAGI (reference sequence). V was clipped by 9 bases and J by 0 bases, with 3 bases between them. DNA for the CDR3: TGTGCCAGTTACTCTGGAAACACCATATATTTT. This codes for CASYSGNTIYF.

The rearrangement uses TRBV25-1 and TRBJ2-7; a weak D match, TRBD2 (5 bases). This CDR3 is built from 13 residues. Trimming took off 2 bases at V and 3 bases at J, with 8 bases between the two ends. Germline V gene sequence: CDR1 MGHDK, CDR2 SYGVNS. Here the CDR3 reads CASSEVEGYEQYF. CDR3 DNA sequence: TGTGCCAGCAGTGAAGTAGAGGGCTACGAGCAGTACTTC.

The chain joins TRBV5-1 to TRBJ2-1; tentative D call: TRBD2 (5 bases). Germline V CDR1 and CDR2: SGHRS, YFSETQ. The CDR3 extends over 15 amino acids. The V gene lost 0 bases and the J gene lost 2 bases, with 9 bases spanning the gap. The DNA for the CDR3 is TGCGCCAGCAGCTTGGCCAGCGGAACCTACAATGAGCAGTTCTTC. Translated: CASSLASGTYNEQFF.

The chain employs TRBV2 and TRBJ1-1; maybe TRBD1 (5 bases). V lost 0 bases and J lost 0, with 8 bases in between. Germline CDR1 SNHLY, CDR2 FYNNEI. This CDR3 spans 15 amino acids. CDR3 loop: CASSEATTVNTEAFF. CDR3 bases: TGTGCCAGCAGTGAAGCAACGACAGTGAACACTGAAGCTTTCTTT.

The chain carries TRBV19 and TRBJ2-3; D gene uncertain. The V end lost 4 bases, the J end lost 2 bases, and 7 bases lay between the germline ends. The CDR3 is 13 residues long. Germline V CDR1 and CDR2: LNHDA, SQIVND (reference sequence). The CDR3 loop is CASSTSSTDTQYF. The CDR3 DNA is TGTGCCAGTAGTACCTCCTCCACAGATACGCAGTATTTT.